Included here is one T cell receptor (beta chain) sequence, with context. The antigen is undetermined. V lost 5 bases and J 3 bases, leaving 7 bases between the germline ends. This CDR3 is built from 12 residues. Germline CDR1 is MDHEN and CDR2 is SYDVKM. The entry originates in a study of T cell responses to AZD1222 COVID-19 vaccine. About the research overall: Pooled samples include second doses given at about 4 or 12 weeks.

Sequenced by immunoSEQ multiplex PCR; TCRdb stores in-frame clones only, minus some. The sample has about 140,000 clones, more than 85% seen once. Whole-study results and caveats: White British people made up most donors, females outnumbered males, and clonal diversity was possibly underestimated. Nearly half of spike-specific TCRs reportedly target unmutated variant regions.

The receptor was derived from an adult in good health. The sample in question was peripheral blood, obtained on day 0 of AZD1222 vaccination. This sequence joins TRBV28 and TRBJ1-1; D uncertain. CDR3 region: CASSHTYTEAFF. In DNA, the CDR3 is TGTGCCAGCAGTCACACCTACACTGAAGCTTTCTTT.